Presented here are 20 T cell receptor beta chains from one specimen sequenced in a study of shared clonotypes between healthy human individuals. Profiled with immunoSEQ multiplex PCR; TCRdb holds only in-frame clones, not every one. The sample contains millions of clones, 85% to 95% of which appear only once. The sequenced material came from naive CD4+ T cells sorted from blood. Subset described: CD45RA+ positively selected. Receptor source: a man between 18 and 29 years old in good health.

Regarding this clone: One end of the junction fails to match germline, which may point to a read error. The chain links TRBV7-9 to TRBJ2-5; 9 nucleotides match TRBD2. Germline CDR1 and CDR2: SEHNR and FQNEAQ (reference sequence). The CDR3 spans 17 residues. The CDR3 bases are TGTGCCAGCAGCTTAGGGCGACTAGCGGACCTCCAAGGGACCCAGTACTTC. As protein: CASSLGRLADLQGTQYF.

A remark on this clone: Other DNA sequences in this sample translate to the same CDR3. The chain couples TRBV5-1 to TRBJ1-4; 7 bases match TRBD1. The length of the CDR3 is 15 residues. Germline loops: CDR1 SGHRS, CDR2 YFSETQ. V trimming: 0 bases; J trimming: 3 bases; junction bases outside the gene matches: 2. In nucleotides, the CDR3 is TGCGCCAGCAGCTTGGTAGGGACAGCTAATGAAAAACTGTTTTTT. It encodes CASSLVGTANEKLFF.

V and J are TRBV18 and TRBJ2-3, with D unclear. Germline V lookup: CDR1 KGHSH, CDR2 LQKENI. V was clipped by 3 bases and J by 3 bases, with 7 bases between them. The CDR3 contains 13 residues. This CDR3 is CASSPTITDTQYF. For the CDR3, the DNA is TGTGCCAGCTCACCTACGATAACAGATACGCAGTATTTT.

The V and J genes are TRBV28 and TRBJ2-2, with D possibly matching TRBD2 (6 bases). The CDR3 extends over 14 amino acids. V shed 1 base and J shed 4 bases, with 7 bases lying between them. Germline loops: CDR1 MDHEN, CDR2 SYDVKM. The CDR3 coding sequence is TGTGCCAGCAGTTTATTCGGGAGCACCGGGGAGCTGTTTTTT. Amino acid sequence: CASSLFGSTGELFF.

The rearrangement joins TRBV10-2 to TRBJ1-3; 7 bases are shared with TRBD1. The length of the CDR3 is 15 residues. Germline V gives CDR1 WSHSY, CDR2 SAAADI. Trimming cost V 7 bases and J 3 bases; bases outside gene matches: 9. CDR3 region: CASTQGGALGNTIYF. The CDR3 bases are TGCGCCAGCACCCAGGGGGGGGCGCTTGGAAACACCATATATTTT.

The rearrangement uses TRBV30 and TRBJ1-2, with no clear D. Germline assignment: CDR1 GTSNPN and CDR2 SVGIG (reference sequence). This CDR3 contains 14 residues. V was shortened by 2 bases and J by 4 bases, with 14 bases between the two germline ends. In DNA form, the CDR3 reads TGTGCCTGGAGTCCAGGACCGGGAGGCTATGGCTACACCTTC. The encoded protein is CAWSPGPGGYGYTF.

The chain joins TRBV7-3 to TRBJ2-5; D possibly corresponds to TRBD1 (5 bases). The germline V and J ends were trimmed by 0 bases and 5 bases, with 10 bases remaining between them. CDR1 and CDR2 from the germline V gene are SGHTA and FQGTGA. This CDR3 is built from 14 residues. The CDR3 loop reads CASSLTGASETQYF. The CDR3, as DNA: TGTGCCAGCAGCTTAACTGGGGCATCGGAGACCCAGTACTTC.

The chain recombines TRBV5-1 with TRBJ2-5; TRBD1 agrees at 7 bases. The junction had 5 bases not matched to a gene; V was cut back by 2 bases and J by 4 bases. Germline assignment: CDR1 SGHRS and CDR2 YFSETQ. The CDR3 runs to 14 residues. The CDR3 protein is CASSFQQGRETQYF. The CDR3 DNA sequence: TGCGCCAGCAGCTTCCAACAGGGGAGAGAGACCCAGTACTTC.

The J gene is TRBJ2-3, the V gene TRBV27, with 11 nucleotides matching TRBD2. J gave up 2 bases and V 6 bases, and 4 bases lay outside the gene matches. CDR3 size: 15 residues. In germline, CDR1 is MNHEY, CDR2 SMNVEV (reference sequence). The CDR3 nucleotides read TGTGCCAGCAGACGTAGCGGGAGGGCCACAGATACGCAGTATTTT. It codes for CASRRSGRATDTQYF.

As regards this clone: This CDR3 is also generated by other DNA sequences in the sample. This rearrangement joins TRBV30 to TRBJ1-1, with D perhaps TRBD1 (5 bases). The germline V and J ends were trimmed by 1 base and 0 bases, with 9 bases remaining between them. The CDR3 spans 14 residues. Germline V gene lookup returns CDR1 GTSNPN and CDR2 SVGIG (reference sequence). The CDR3 DNA is TGTGCCTGGAGTGCCGGGACGGTGAACACTGAAGCTTTCTTT. It yields the protein CAWSAGTVNTEAFF.

The chain combines TRBV2 with TRBJ1-1; the D gene is possibly TRBD1 (5 bases). The V and J ends lost 6 bases and 4 bases respectively, with 12 bases between them. Germline V gives CDR1 SNHLY, CDR2 FYNNEI. The CDR3 sequence is 13 residues long. CDR3 loop: CASSPSGGTEAFF. Here the CDR3 DNA reads TGTGCCAGCAGCCCTTCGGGGGGCACTGAAGCTTTCTTT. Combining the CDR3 with reference TRBV2 and TRBJ1-1 gives the whole variable domain EPEVTQTPSHQVTQMGQEVILRCVPISNHLYFYWYRQILGQKVEFLVSFYNNEISEKSEIFDDQFSVERPDGSNFTLKIRSTKLEDSAMYFCASSPSGGTEAFFGQGTRLTVV.

The DNA of the CDR3 is TGTGCCAGCAGTTACCTTTCGAGCGGGGTCTACGAGCAGTACTTC. Residues: CASSYLSSGVYEQYF. V is TRBV6-6 and J is TRBJ2-7, with 7 bases matching TRBD2. V gave up 2 bases and J gave up 3 bases; unmatched junction bases: 7. Germline loops: CDR1 MNHNY, CDR2 SVGAGI (reference sequence). The CDR3 totals 15 residues.

The V call is TRBV6-1, the J call TRBJ1-2, with 7 bases identical to TRBD1. The trim removed 8 bases at V and 4 bases at J, leaving 10 bases unmatched. Per the germline V gene, CDR1 is MNHNS and CDR2 is SASEGT. The CDR3 length is 14 residues. CDR3 sequence (DNA): TGTGCCAGCGAGGGGGGACAGACGGGCTATGGCTACACCTTC. It codes for CASEGGQTGYGYTF.

Points on this clone: Additional DNA sequences in this sample encode the identical CDR3. The chain carries TRBV28 and TRBJ2-2; TRBD1 might be the D (5 bases). The CDR3 totals 16 residues. Trimming pared 4 bases from V and 3 bases from J, leaving 15 bases between. CDR1 MDHEN and CDR2 SYDVKM come from the germline V gene. The CDR3 sequence is CASSSPGAGDTGELFF. The CDR3 bases are TGTGCCAGCAGTTCCCCTGGGGCTGGTGACACCGGGGAGCTGTTTTTT.

This CDR3 reads CASSLSPYGSYEQYF. The CDR3 DNA is TGTGCCAGCAGCTTAAGCCCCTACGGGTCCTACGAGCAGTACTTC. This rearrangement joins TRBV11-2 to TRBJ2-7; D gene unclear. The CDR3 totals 15 residues. Germline assignment: CDR1 SGHAT and CDR2 FQNNGV. V dropped 2 bases and J dropped 1 base, with 12 bases sitting between them.

This chain links TRBV10-2 with TRBJ1-4; D is ambiguous. The CDR3 covers 15 residues. Trimming pared 9 bases from V and 2 bases from J, leaving 16 bases between. From germline, CDR1 is WSHSY and CDR2 SAAADI. This CDR3 reads CASTTGLGTNEKLFF. The CDR3 DNA reads TGCGCCAGTACAACTGGGTTAGGGACTAATGAAAAACTGTTTTTT.

The J gene is TRBJ2-3, the V gene TRBV7-2; 10 positions match TRBD2. Looked up from germline, CDR1 is SGHTA and CDR2 is FQGNSA. This CDR3 comprises 19 residues. Losses at the gene ends were 2 bases for V and 0 bases for J; bases not matched to a gene: 11. CDR3 bases: TGTGCCAGCAGCTTATCCAGAGCGGGAGGGCCCAAAAGCACAGATACGCAGTATTTT. It yields the protein CASSLSRAGGPKSTDTQYF.

The gene calls are TRBV6-5 and TRBJ2-3; no reliable D call. This CDR3 has 13 residues. Germline lookup yields CDR1 MNHEY and CDR2 SVGAGI. With 5 bases removed from V and 3 bases from J, the gap between germline ends came to 9 bases. The chain's CDR3 is CASSRPPTDTQYF. Written as DNA, the CDR3 is TGTGCCAGCAGTCGGCCTCCTACAGATACGCAGTATTTT.

J is TRBJ1-2 and V is TRBV6-1; possible D gene TRBD1, 6 bases. Per the germline V gene, CDR1 is MNHNS and CDR2 is SASEGT. The CDR3 is made up of 14 amino acids. Trimming cost V 2 bases and J 4 bases, with 11 bases left between them. The CDR3 sequence: CASSEQTGAYGYTF. As DNA, the CDR3 is TGTGCCAGCAGTGAACAGACGGGGGCCTATGGCTACACCTTC.

With respect to this clone: Other nucleotide sequences from this sample produce the same CDR3. The chain recombines TRBV6-5 with TRBJ2-6; D call uncertain. V was trimmed by 2 bases and J by 1 base, leaving 6 bases between them. The CDR3 sequence is 15 residues long. The V gene's germline CDR1 is MNHEY and CDR2 SVGAGI. CDR3 in amino acids: CASSYLSSGANVLTF. The CDR3 DNA is TGTGCCAGCAGTTACCTGAGTTCTGGGGCCAACGTCCTGACTTTC.